This TCR beta chain was sequenced in a study of T cells after yellow fever vaccination. In this sample, this clonotype turned up a few times. Its target is not known. Germline lookup yields CDR1 SGHRS and CDR2 YFSETQ. This CDR3 is 16 amino acids long. With 4 bases removed from V and 4 bases from J, the gap between germline ends came to 20 bases. The study's findings and limits: Reappearance after the booster was observed for most primary-vaccination clones (roughly 97% CD4, around 90% CD8). Shared CD4/CD8 clonotypes were a small share, likely from convergent recombination. FACS-sorted repertoires could harbor abundant contaminating bulk-population clonotypes.

UMIs were added to TCR cDNA along with a universal primer site when it was made by 5'RACE template switching. MiXCR was run by TCRdb on the 5' RACE reads, yielding one entry per CDR3 protein. The sample yields some 290,000 distinct CDR3 sequences, roughly 10% seen once. This TCR derives from a man younger than 35 who received the YFV17D yellow fever vaccine. This specimen consisted of CD4+ T cells sorted from PBMCs, obtained 45 days after the yellow fever booster vaccination. The rearrangement joins TRBV5-1 to TRBJ2-5, with D perhaps matching TRBD1 or TRBD2 (5 bases each). CDR3 loop: CASSPSGPEGGETQYF. The CDR3 DNA sequence: TGCGCCAGCAGCCCGTCGGGACCAGAAGGTGGAGAGACCCAGTACTTC.